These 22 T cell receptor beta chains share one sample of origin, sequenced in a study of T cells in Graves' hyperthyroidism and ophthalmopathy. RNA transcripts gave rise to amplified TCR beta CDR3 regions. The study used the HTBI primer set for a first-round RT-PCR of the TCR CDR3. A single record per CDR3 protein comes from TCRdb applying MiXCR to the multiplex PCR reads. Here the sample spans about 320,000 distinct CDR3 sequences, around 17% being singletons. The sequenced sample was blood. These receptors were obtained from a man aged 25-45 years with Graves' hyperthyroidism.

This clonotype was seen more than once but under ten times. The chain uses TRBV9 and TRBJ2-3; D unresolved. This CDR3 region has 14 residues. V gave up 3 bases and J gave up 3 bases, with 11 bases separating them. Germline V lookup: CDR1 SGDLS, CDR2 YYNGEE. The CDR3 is CASSGMRSTDTQYF. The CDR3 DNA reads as TGTGCCAGCAGCGGAATGAGGAGTACAGATACGCAGTATTTT.

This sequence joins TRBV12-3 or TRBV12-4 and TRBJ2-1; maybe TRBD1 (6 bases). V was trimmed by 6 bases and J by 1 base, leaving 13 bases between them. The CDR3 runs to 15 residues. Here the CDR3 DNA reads TGTGCCAGCAGAAAACAGGGTGCGTCCTACAATGAGCAGTTCTTC. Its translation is CASRKQGASYNEQFF.

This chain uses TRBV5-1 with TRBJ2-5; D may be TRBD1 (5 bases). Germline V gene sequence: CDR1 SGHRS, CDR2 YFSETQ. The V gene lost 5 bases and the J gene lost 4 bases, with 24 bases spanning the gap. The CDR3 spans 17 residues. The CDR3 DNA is TGCGCCAGCAGTCCGAGGCCCGCAGGGCTCCGCGGAGAGACCCAGTACTTC. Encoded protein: CASSPRPAGLRGETQYF. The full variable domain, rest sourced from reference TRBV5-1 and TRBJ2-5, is KAGVTQTPRYLIKTRGQQVTLSCSPISGHRSVSWYQQTPGQGLQFLFEYFSETQRNKGNFPGRFSGRQFSNSRSEMNVSTLELGDSALYLCASSPRPAGLRGETQYFGPGTRLLVL.

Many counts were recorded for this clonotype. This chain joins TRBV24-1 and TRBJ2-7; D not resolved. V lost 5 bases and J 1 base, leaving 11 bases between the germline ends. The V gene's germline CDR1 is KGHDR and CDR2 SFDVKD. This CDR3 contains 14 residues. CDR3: CATSGQGPSYEQYF. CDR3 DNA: TGTGCCACCAGTGGGCAAGGACCTTCCTACGAGCAGTACTTC.

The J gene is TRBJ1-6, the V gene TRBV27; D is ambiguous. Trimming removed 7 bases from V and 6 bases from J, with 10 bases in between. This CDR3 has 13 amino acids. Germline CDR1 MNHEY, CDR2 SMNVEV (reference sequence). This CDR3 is CASMEIRNSPLHF. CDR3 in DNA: TGTGCCAGCATGGAAATTCGTAATTCACCCCTCCACTTT.

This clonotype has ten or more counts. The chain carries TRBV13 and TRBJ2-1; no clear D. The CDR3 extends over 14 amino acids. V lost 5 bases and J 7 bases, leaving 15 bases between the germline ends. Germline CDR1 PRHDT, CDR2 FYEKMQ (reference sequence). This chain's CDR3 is CASSPQGRINEQFF. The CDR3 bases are TGTGCCAGCAGCCCCCAAGGGCGTATTAATGAGCAGTTCTTC.

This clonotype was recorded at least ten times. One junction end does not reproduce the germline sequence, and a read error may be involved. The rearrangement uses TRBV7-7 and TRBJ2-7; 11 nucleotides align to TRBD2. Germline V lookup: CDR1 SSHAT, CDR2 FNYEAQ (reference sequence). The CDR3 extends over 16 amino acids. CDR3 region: CASSHAGTSGNYEQYF. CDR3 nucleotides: TGTGCTAGCAGCCACGCAGGGACTAGCGGAAACTACGAGCAGTACTTC.

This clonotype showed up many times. The CDR3 DNA follows: TGTGCCAGCAGTGAATCAGGCAGGGGCATCGCCAAAAACATTCAGTACTTC. This gives the protein CASSESGRGIAKNIQYF. The chain is built from TRBV25-1 and TRBJ2-4, with D perhaps TRBD1 (6 bases). The CDR3 is 17 residues long. Germline assignment: CDR1 MGHDK and CDR2 SYGVNS. Trimming shortened V by 1 base and J by 1 base, and 14 bases separated the two germline ends.

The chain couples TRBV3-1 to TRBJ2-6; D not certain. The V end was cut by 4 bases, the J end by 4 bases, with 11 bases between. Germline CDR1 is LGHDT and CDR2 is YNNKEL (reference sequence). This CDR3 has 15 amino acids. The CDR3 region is CASSRSSGGANVLTF. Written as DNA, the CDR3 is TGTGCCAGCAGCCGAAGCTCCGGGGGGGCCAACGTCCTGACTTTC.

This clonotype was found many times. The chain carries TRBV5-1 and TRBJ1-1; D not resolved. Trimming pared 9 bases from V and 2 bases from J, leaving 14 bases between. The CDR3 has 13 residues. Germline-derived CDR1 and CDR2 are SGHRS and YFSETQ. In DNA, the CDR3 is TGCGCCACTTCCCCGGGCGGTAACACTGAAGCTTTCTTT. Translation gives CATSPGGNTEAFF. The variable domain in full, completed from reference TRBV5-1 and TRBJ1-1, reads KAGVTQTPRYLIKTRGQQVTLSCSPISGHRSVSWYQQTPGQGLQFLFEYFSETQRNKGNFPGRFSGRQFSNSRSEMNVSTLELGDSALYLCATSPGGNTEAFFGQGTRLTVV.

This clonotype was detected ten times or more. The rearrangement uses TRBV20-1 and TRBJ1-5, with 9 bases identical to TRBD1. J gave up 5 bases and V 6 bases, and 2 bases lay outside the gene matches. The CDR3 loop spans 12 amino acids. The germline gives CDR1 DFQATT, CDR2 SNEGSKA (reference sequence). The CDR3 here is CSAGQGDQPQHF. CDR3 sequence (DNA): TGCAGTGCGGGACAGGGAGATCAGCCCCAGCATTTT.

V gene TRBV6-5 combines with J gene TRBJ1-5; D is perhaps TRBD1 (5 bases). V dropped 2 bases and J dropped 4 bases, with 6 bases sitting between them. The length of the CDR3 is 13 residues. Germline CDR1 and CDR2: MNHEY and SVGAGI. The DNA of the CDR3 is TGTGCCAGCAGTTACCAGGGAAATCAGCCCCAGCATTTT. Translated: CASSYQGNQPQHF.

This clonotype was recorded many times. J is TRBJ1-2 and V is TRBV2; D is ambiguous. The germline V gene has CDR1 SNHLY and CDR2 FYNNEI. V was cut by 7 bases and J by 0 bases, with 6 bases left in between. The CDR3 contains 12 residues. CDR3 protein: CASKRPNYGYTF. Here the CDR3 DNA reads TGTGCCAGCAAGCGACCTAACTATGGCTACACCTTC.

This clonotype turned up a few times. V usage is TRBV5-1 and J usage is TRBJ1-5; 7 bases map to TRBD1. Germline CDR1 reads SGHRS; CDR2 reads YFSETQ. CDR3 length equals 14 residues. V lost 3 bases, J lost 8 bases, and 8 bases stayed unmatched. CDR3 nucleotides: TGCGCCAGCAGCTATGAGGGGGCGGGGGAGCCCCAGCATTTT. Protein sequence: CASSYEGAGEPQHF. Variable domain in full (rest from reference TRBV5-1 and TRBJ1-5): KAGVTQTPRYLIKTRGQQVTLSCSPISGHRSVSWYQQTPGQGLQFLFEYFSETQRNKGNFPGRFSGRQFSNSRSEMNVSTLELGDSALYLCASSYEGAGEPQHFGDGTRLSIL.

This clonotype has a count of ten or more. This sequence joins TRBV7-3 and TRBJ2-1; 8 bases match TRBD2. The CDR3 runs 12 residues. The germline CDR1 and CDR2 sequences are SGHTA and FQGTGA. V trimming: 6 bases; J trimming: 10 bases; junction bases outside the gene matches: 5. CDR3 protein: CASSDSGKEQFF. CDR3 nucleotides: TGTGCCAGCAGTGATAGCGGGAAGGAGCAGTTCTTC.

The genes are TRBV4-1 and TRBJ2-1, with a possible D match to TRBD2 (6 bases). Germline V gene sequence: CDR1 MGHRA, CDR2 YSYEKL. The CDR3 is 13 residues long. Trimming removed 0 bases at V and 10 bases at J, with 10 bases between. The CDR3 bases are TGCGCCAGCAGCCAAGATCGGGGGTGGGAGCAGTTCTTC. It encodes CASSQDRGWEQFF.

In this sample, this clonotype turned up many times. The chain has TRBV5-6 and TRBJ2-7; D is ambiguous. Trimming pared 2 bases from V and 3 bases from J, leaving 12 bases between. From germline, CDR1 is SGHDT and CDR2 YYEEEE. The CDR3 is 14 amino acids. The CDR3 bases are TGTGCCAGCAGCTTCCGTCAGGCGGTCTACGAGCAGTACTTC. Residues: CASSFRQAVYEQYF.

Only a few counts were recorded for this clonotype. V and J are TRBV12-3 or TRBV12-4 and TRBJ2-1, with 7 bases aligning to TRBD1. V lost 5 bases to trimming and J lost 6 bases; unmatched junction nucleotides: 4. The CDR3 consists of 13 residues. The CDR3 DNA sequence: TGTGCCAGCAGTATGGGACAGCTCAATGAGCAGTTCTTC. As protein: CASSMGQLNEQFF.

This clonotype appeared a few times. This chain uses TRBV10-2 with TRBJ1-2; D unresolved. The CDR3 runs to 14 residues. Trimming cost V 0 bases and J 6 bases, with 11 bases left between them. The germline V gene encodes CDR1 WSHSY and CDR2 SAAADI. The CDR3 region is CASSESPPWDGYTF. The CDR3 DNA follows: TGCGCCAGCAGTGAGTCCCCCCCGTGGGATGGCTACACCTTC.

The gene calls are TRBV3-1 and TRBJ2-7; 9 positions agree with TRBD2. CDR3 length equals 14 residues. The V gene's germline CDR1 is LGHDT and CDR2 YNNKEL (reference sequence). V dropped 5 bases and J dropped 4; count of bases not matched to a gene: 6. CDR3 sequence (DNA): TGTGCCAGCAGCTTCGGGACTAGCAGTTACGAGCAGTACTTC. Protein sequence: CASSFGTSSYEQYF.

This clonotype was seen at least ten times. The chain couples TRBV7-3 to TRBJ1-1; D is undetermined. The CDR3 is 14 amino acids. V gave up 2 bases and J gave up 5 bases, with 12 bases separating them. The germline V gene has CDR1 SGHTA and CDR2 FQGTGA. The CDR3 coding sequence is TGTGCCAGCAGCTTAGGACCGTCTGCTACTGAAGCTTTCTTT. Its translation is CASSLGPSATEAFF.

CDR3 sequence: CASRQTSSTDTQYF. CDR3 nucleotide sequence: TGCGCCAGCAGGCAAACTAGTAGTACAGATACGCAGTATTTT. This chain uses TRBV5-1 with TRBJ2-3; D possibly corresponds to TRBD2 (5 bases). Per the germline V gene, CDR1 is SGHRS and CDR2 is YFSETQ. V was clipped by 5 bases and J by 3 bases, with 13 bases between them. This CDR3 has 14 amino acids.